This T cell receptor beta chain stems from a study of PD-1 and CTLA-4 blockade in melanoma. The CDR3 runs to 15 residues. The V and J ends lost 1 base and 1 base respectively, with 10 bases between them. CDR1 is SGHAT and CDR2 is FQNNGV in the germline V gene. TCRdb keeps only in-frame clones here, not all; method: immunoSEQ multiplex PCR. This sample yields tens of thousands of clones, of which approximately 90% are seen a single time; about 8% belongs to the top ten. The source is a human donor with melanoma. Material: CD8+ T cells from peripheral blood, obtained from a patient given anti-PD-1 treatment. This chain links TRBV11-2 with TRBJ1-1; D gene ambiguous. The CDR3 spells CASSLVRPANTEAFF. Written as DNA, the CDR3 is TGTGCCAGCAGCTTAGTAAGGCCAGCGAACACTGAAGCTTTCTTT.